Detailed here is one T cell receptor beta chain. This sample stems from a study of T-cell memory formation after mild COVID-19. Turning to the study itself: Clusters of TCRs were largely donor specific.

The CDR3 covers 12 residues. The V end lost 6 bases, the J end lost 4 bases, and 10 bases lay between the germline ends. TCRdb recomputed calls from the 5' RACE reads with MiXCR, one row per CDR3 protein. Of roughly 110,000 distinct CDR3 sequences listed, about 18% are singletons. The V gene is TRBV12-3 or TRBV12-4, the J gene TRBJ2-7, with D possibly matching TRBD1 (5 bases). The receptor comes from an adult woman who had mild COVID-19 (a few samples of this study predate the infection). Cell type and time point are not known. Sequenced input: PBMCs or a T cell subset sorted from them (not recorded which). This CDR3 is CASSFRVYEQYF. CDR3 coding DNA: TGTGCCAGCAGCTTCAGGGTATACGAGCAGTACTTC.